The clone carrying this TCR beta chain has a handful of counts. Its antigen remains unknown. This record belongs to a study of type 1 regulatory T cells. TCRdb re-called the reads through MiXCR, storing one row per CDR3 protein. The table has about 68,000 distinct CDR3 sequences, 63% seen once; the top ten hold 7.6%. Germline CDR1 is MNHEY and CDR2 is SMNVEV (reference sequence). There are 16 residues in the CDR3. Trimming cost V 0 bases and J 5 bases; bases outside gene matches: 6. Sequencing was carried out using cultured T cells, either the whole culture or a sorted T cell fraction (not recorded which). Subset noted: Tr1-enriched cell product generated in vitro against host alloantigens. This receptor was taken from a human donor in good health. The J gene is TRBJ1-4, the V gene TRBV27, with 7 positions matching TRBD1. CDR3 sequence reads: CASSLSGRGENEKLFF. CDR3 DNA sequence: TGTGCCAGCAGTTTATCCGGCAGGGGGGAAAATGAAAAACTGTTTTTT.